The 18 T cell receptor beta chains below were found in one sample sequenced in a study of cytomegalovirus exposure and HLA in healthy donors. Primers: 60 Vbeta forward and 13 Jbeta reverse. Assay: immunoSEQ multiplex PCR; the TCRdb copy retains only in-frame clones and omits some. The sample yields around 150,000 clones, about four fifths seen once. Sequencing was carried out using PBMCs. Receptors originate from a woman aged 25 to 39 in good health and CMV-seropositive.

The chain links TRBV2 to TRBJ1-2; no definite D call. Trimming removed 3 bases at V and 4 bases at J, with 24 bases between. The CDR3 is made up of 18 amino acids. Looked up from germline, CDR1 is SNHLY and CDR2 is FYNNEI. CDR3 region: CASSEREDVPTTIYGYTF. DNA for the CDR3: TGTGCCAGCAGTGAGCGGGAAGACGTGCCAACAACCATCTATGGCTACACCTTC.

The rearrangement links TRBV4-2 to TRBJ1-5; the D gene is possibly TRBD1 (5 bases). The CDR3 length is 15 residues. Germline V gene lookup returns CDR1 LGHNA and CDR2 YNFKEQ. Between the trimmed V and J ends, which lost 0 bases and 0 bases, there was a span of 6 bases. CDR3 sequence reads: CASSQDRDSNQPQHF. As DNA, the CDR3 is TGTGCCAGCAGCCAAGACAGGGATAGCAATCAGCCCCAGCATTTT.

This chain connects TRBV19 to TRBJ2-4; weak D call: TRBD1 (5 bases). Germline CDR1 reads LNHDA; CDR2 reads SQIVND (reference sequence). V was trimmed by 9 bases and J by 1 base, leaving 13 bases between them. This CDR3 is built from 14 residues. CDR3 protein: CASAGYRAKNIQYF. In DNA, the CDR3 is TGTGCCAGCGCAGGGTATAGGGCCAAAAACATTCAGTACTTC.

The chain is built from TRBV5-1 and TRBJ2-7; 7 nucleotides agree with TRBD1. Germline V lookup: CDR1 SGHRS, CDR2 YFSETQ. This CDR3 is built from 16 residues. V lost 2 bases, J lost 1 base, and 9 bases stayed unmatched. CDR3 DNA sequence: TGCGCCAGCAGCTTCGGGACAGCCGATTTTTCCTACGAGCAGTACTTC. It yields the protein CASSFGTADFSYEQYF.

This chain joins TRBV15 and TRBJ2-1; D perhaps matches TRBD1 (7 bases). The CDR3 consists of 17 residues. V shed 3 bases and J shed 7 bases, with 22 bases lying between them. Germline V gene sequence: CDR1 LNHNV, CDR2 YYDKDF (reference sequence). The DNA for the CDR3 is TGTGCCACCAGCAGGGGAGAAACAGGGGCCCGGGGGAATGAGCAGTTCTTC. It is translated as CATSRGETGARGNEQFF.

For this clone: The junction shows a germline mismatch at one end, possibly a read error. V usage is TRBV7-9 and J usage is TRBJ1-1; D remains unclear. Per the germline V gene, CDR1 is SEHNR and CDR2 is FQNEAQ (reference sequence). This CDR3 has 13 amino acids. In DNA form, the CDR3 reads TGTTCCAGCAGCTTAAGGCCAGGCCCTGAAGCTTTCTTT. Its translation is CSSSLRPGPEAFF. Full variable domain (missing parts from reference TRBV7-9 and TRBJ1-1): DTGVSQNPRHKITKRGQNVTFRCDPISEHNRLYWYRQTLGQGPEFLTYFQNEAQLEKSRLLSDRFSAERPKGSFSTLEIQRTEQGDSAMYLCSSSLRPGPEAFFGQGTRLTVV.

The CDR3 DNA is TGTGCCAGCAGCCACTTCGCGGGGGGACCCTCCTACGAGCAGTACTTC. It is translated as CASSHFAGGPSYEQYF. V gene TRBV4-2 combines with J gene TRBJ2-7; 8 bases agree with TRBD2. The V segment lost 3 bases and the J segment 0 bases; nucleotides outside the gene matches: 7. Germline CDR1 and CDR2: LGHNA and YNFKEQ. The CDR3 consists of 16 residues.

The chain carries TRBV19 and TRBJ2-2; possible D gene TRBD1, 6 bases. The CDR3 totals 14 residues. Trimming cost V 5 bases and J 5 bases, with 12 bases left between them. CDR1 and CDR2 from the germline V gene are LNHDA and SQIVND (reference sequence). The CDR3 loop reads CASSLAGATGELFF. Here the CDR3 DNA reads TGTGCCAGTAGTCTGGCAGGGGCTACCGGGGAGCTGTTTTTT.

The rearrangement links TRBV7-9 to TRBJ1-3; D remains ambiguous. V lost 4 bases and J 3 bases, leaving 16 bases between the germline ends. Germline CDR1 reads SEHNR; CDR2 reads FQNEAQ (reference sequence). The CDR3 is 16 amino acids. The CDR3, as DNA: TGTGCCAGCAGCTCCCCAACTCTTCCTGGTGGAAACACCATATATTTT. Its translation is CASSSPTLPGGNTIYF.

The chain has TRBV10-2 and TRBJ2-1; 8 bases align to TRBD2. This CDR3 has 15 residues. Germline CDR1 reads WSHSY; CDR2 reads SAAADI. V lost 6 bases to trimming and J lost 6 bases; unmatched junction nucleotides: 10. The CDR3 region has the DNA TGCGCCAGCAGAGACTCGGGGGGGCCCTTCAATGAGCAGTTCTTC. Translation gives CASRDSGGPFNEQFF.

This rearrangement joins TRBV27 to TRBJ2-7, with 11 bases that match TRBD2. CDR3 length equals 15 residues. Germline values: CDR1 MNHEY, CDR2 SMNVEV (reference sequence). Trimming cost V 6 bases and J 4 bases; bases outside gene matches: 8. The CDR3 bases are TGTGCCAGCAGAAGACTAGCGGGGCGCCAATACGAGCAGTACTTC. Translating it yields CASRRLAGRQYEQYF.

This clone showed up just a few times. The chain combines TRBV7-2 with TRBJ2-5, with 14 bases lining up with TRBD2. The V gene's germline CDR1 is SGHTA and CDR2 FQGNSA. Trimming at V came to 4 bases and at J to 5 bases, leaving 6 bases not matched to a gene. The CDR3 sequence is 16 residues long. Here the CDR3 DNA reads TGTGCCAGCAGCTCCGGGACTAGCGGGGGCCGGGAGACCCAGTACTTC. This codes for CASSSGTSGGRETQYF.

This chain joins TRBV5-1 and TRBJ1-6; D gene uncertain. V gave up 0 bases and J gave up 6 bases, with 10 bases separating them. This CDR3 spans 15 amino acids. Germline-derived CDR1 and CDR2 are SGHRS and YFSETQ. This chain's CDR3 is CASSLGGVGNSPLHF. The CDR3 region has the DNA TGCGCCAGCAGCTTGGGAGGTGTTGGTAATTCACCCCTCCACTTT.

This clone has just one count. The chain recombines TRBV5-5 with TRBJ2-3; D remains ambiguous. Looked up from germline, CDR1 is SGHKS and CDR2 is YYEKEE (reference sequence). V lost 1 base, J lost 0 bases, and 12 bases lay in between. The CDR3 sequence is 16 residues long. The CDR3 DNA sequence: TGTGCCAGCAGCTTGCCGAACACCGCTAGCACAGATACGCAGTATTTT. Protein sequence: CASSLPNTASTDTQYF.

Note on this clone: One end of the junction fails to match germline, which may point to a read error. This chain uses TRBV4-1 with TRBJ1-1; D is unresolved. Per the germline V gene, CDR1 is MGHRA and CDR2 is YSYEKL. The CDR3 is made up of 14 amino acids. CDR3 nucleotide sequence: TGCGCCAGCAGCCAAGAAGTCGGGTTTATTCAATTTACCTTT. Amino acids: CASSQEVGFIQFTF.

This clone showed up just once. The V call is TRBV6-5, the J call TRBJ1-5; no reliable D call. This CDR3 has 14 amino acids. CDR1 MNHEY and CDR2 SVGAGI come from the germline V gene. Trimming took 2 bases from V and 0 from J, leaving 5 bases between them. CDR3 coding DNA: TGTGCCAGCAGTTACAGCTATAGCAATCAGCCCCAGCATTTT. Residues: CASSYSYSNQPQHF.

The CDR3 nucleotides read TGTGCCAGCAGTTTATCGTCAGGTTACGAGCAGTACTTC. Its translation: CASSLSSGYEQYF. The V gene is TRBV27, the J gene TRBJ2-7; D is unclear. Germline values: CDR1 MNHEY, CDR2 SMNVEV (reference sequence). The CDR3 length is 13 residues. V lost 0 bases and J lost 4, with 7 bases in between.

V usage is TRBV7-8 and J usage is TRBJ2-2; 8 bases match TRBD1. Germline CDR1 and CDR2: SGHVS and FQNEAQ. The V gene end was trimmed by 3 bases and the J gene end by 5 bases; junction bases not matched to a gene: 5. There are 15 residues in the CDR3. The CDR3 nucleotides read TGTGCCAGCAGCTTCGGACAGGGTGAAACCGGGGAGCTGTTTTTT. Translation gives CASSFGQGETGELFF.